This TCR beta chain was documented in a study of T cells in Graves' hyperthyroidism and ophthalmopathy. About the study: Blood from the periphery was taken at initial diagnosis, before any treatment.

Study conclusions and caveats: Using 13 V-J features, a model discriminated ophthalmopathy from stable hyperthyroidism. The majority of expanded thyroid clonotypes above 0.001 also appeared in blood.

Many counts were recorded for this clonotype. Antigen unknown. Authors of the study amplified TCR beta CDR3 regions from RNA transcripts. Using the HTBI primer set, a first-round RT-PCR was run on the TCR CDR3. TCRdb reanalysed the multiplex PCR reads using MiXCR and keeps one entry per CDR3 protein. The table records about 600,000 distinct CDR3 sequences, around 13% of them present only once. This CDR3 is built from 11 residues. V gave up 6 bases and J gave up 8 bases, with 7 bases separating them. Diagnostic assessment was based on clinical symptoms, serum thyroxine and TRAb, thyroid ultrasound and orbital computed tomography.

The genes are TRBV12-3 or TRBV12-4 and TRBJ2-2; no clear D gene. Sequencing was performed on blood. The sequence came from a woman between 45 and 60 years old with Graves' ophthalmopathy. The CDR3 DNA reads as TGTGCCAGCAGCAGGCGTGGGGAGCTGTTTTTT. This translates into CASSRRGELFF.